The 7 T cell receptor beta chains listed next were all sequenced from one sample in a study of breast tumors, draining lymph nodes, adjacent tissues. A single record per CDR3 protein comes from TCRdb applying MiXCR to the multiplex PCR reads. In the table there are under 250,000 distinct CDR3 sequences, roughly 32% of which are singletons. Breast cancer patients provided tissue from their axillary draining lymph nodes. The sample was axillary lymph node tissue. These receptors originate from a female donor with breast cancer. Some clones in this sample may be carry-over from other donors' samples.

The chain has TRBV30 and TRBJ1-3, with D hard to call. V shed 6 bases and J shed 4 bases, with 10 bases lying between them. This CDR3 region has 12 residues. The V gene's germline CDR1 is GTSNPN and CDR2 SVGIG (reference sequence). The CDR3 reads CACRFPGNTIYF. CDR3 nucleotides: TGTGCCTGCAGGTTCCCGGGAAACACCATATATTTT.

Ten or more counts support this clonotype. Germline is not matched at one junction end, which may reflect a read error. The rearrangement joins TRBV9 to TRBJ2-5; possibly TRBD2 for D (5 bases). CDR1 SGDLS and CDR2 YYNGEE come from the germline V gene. The CDR3 spans 14 residues. The CDR3 DNA reads TGTGCCAGCAGCGTAGGTATCGGGGAAGAGACCCAGTCCTTC. Translating gives CASSVGIGEETQSF.

The chain joins TRBV20-1 to TRBJ2-7; 7 positions agree with TRBD2. Germline V CDR1 and CDR2: DFQATT, SNEGSKA (reference sequence). The CDR3 totals 10 residues. V shed 6 bases and J 6 bases; nucleotides not matched to a gene: 2. The DNA of the CDR3 is TGCAGTGCCAGGGAGGGCGAGCAGTACTTC. This translates into CSAREGEQYF.

This clonotype was recorded at least ten times. The J gene is TRBJ2-5, the V gene TRBV29-1, with TRBD2 as a possible D gene (6 bases). The V and J ends lost 6 bases and 5 bases respectively, with 10 bases between them. This CDR3 has 11 amino acids. Germline CDR1 is SQVTM and CDR2 is ANQGSEA. The CDR3 DNA follows: TGCAGCGTGACGGAGGGGGAGACCCAGTACTTC. Protein: CSVTEGETQYF.

Many counts were recorded for this clonotype. This chain uses TRBV7-8 with TRBJ2-1; no clear D gene. The CDR3 spans 12 residues. Per germline, CDR1 SGHVS and CDR2 FQNEAQ. Trimming stripped 2 bases from V and 7 bases from J, with 6 bases between. The CDR3 bases are TGTGCCAGCAGCTTATTGGTAAATGAGCAGTTCTTC. Translating gives CASSLLVNEQFF.

This clonotype came up many times. The chain has TRBV5-1 and TRBJ2-4, with a possible D match to TRBD1 (6 bases). This CDR3 contains 18 residues. In germline, CDR1 is SGHRS, CDR2 YFSETQ. Trimming removed 0 bases from V and 4 bases from J, with 20 bases in between. CDR3 residues: CASSLALGVDRWKNIQYF. The CDR3, as DNA: TGCGCCAGCAGCTTGGCCTTAGGGGTCGACAGGTGGAAAAACATTCAGTACTTC. Full variable domain (missing parts from reference TRBV5-1 and TRBJ2-4): KAGVTQTPRYLIKTRGQQVTLSCSPISGHRSVSWYQQTPGQGLQFLFEYFSETQRNKGNFPGRFSGRQFSNSRSEMNVSTLELGDSALYLCASSLALGVDRWKNIQYFGAGTRLSVL.

This clonotype was found many times. This sequence joins TRBV12-3 or TRBV12-4 and TRBJ1-2; tentatively, D is TRBD1 (5 bases). CDR3 size: 14 residues. Trimming took off 6 bases at V and 4 bases at J, with 15 bases between the two ends. The CDR3 coding sequence is TGTGCCAGCAGGCACAGGCGTCTGGGCTATGGCTACACCTTC. It yields the protein CASRHRRLGYGYTF.